Presented here are 32 T cell receptor beta chains from one specimen sequenced in a study of T cells after yellow fever vaccination. TCRdb analysed the 5' RACE reads with MiXCR anew, one entry per CDR3 protein. The sample lists a few hundred thousand distinct CDR3 sequences, about a sixth occurring once. The source material was PBMCs, sampled 4 to 6 days after the first yellow fever vaccination. The receptors shown here come from a man aged 18 to 29 who received the YFV17D yellow fever vaccine.

This clonotype was seen a handful of times. The rearrangement links TRBV5-1 to TRBJ2-1; D is ambiguous. V was cut by 1 base and J by 0 bases, with 11 bases left in between. Per germline, CDR1 SGHRS and CDR2 YFSETQ. This CDR3 spans 16 amino acids. This chain's CDR3 is CASSLSPTSSYNEQFF. For the CDR3, the DNA is TGCGCCAGCAGCTTGTCCCCAACGAGCTCCTACAATGAGCAGTTCTTC.

A few counts support this clonotype. This chain links TRBV12-3 or TRBV12-4 with TRBJ2-1; D gene uncertain. The V end lost 3 bases, the J end lost 7 bases, and 10 bases lay between the germline ends. The CDR3 spans 13 residues. CDR3 in DNA: TGTGCCAGCAGTTTCGGGCCCTGGAATGAGCAGTTCTTC. This gives the protein CASSFGPWNEQFF.

This clonotype has a handful of counts. The chain is built from TRBV2 and TRBJ1-2, with 8 bases aligning to TRBD1. V lost 7 bases to trimming and J lost 1 base; unmatched junction nucleotides: 5. The CDR3 loop spans 14 amino acids. Per the germline V gene, CDR1 is SNHLY and CDR2 is FYNNEI. The CDR3 protein is CASTGTGFNYGYTF. Here the CDR3 DNA reads TGTGCCAGCACCGGGACAGGATTTAACTATGGCTACACCTTC.

The rearrangement uses TRBV27 and TRBJ2-7, with D uncertain. V was cut by 6 bases and J by 3 bases, with 12 bases left in between. Per germline, CDR1 MNHEY and CDR2 SMNVEV (reference sequence). The CDR3 contains 13 residues. The CDR3 sequence is CASSFLSSYEQYF. DNA of the CDR3: TGTGCCAGCAGCTTCCTCTCCAGCTACGAGCAGTACTTC.

V gene TRBV7-2 combines with J gene TRBJ2-3, with 7 nucleotides matching TRBD2. The CDR3 spans 15 residues. Germline V gene data show CDR1 as SGHTA and CDR2 as FQGNSA. V was pared by 5 bases and J by 6 bases, with 11 bases of the junction left unmatched. The CDR3 loop is CASSLRAGVLDTQYF. The CDR3, as DNA: TGTGCCAGCAGCCTTAGGGCGGGGGTTCTTGATACGCAGTATTTT.

The DNA of the CDR3 is TGTGCCAGCAGTTTACTTAAAACAGGGGCATCAGATACGCAGTATTTT. Protein: CASSLLKTGASDTQYF. The V call is TRBV27, the J call TRBJ2-3, with 7 bases that match TRBD1. This CDR3 contains 16 residues. Trimming at V came to 2 bases and at J to 4 bases, leaving 9 bases not matched to a gene. CDR1 is MNHEY, CDR2 SMNVEV, per germline (reference sequence).

This chain uses TRBV20-1 with TRBJ1-1; no clear D gene. The V gene lost 3 bases and the J gene lost 4 bases, with 12 bases spanning the gap. The germline CDR1 and CDR2 sequences are DFQATT and SNEGSKA (reference sequence). This CDR3 is 13 amino acids long. Here the CDR3 reads CSARSPPRTEAFF. The CDR3 DNA sequence: TGCAGTGCTAGGTCCCCTCCCCGCACTGAAGCTTTCTTT.

This clonotype has only one observation. V gene TRBV4-2 combines with J gene TRBJ2-5, with 7 bases matching TRBD2. This CDR3 comprises 14 residues. Unmatched junction bases numbered 6, after V lost 6 bases and J lost 2 bases. Germline V gene sequence: CDR1 LGHNA, CDR2 YNFKEQ. CDR3 residues: CASRSSGIQETQYF. The CDR3 DNA reads TGTGCCAGCAGATCCAGCGGGATACAAGAGACCCAGTACTTC.

This clonotype was counted a few times. V is TRBV3-1 and J is TRBJ2-7; 9 bases fit TRBD1. The CDR3 runs to 14 residues. Germline V gene lookup returns CDR1 LGHDT and CDR2 YNNKEL (reference sequence). The V and J ends lost 4 bases and 4 bases, in that order; junction bases with no gene match: 5. The CDR3 sequence: CASSRGQGKYEQYF. The CDR3 DNA is TGTGCCAGCAGCCGTGGACAGGGGAAATACGAGCAGTACTTC.

This rearrangement joins TRBV5-1 to TRBJ2-5; D possibly uses TRBD1 or TRBD2 (5 bases each). CDR1 is SGHRS and CDR2 is YFSETQ in the germline V gene. V lost 4 bases, J lost 6 bases, and 19 bases lay in between. This CDR3 region has 15 residues. DNA for the CDR3: TGCGCCAGCAGCCGGACCGATAGCGAGGGGAAGACCCAGTACTTC. Its translation is CASSRTDSEGKTQYF.

The J gene is TRBJ1-6, the V gene TRBV5-1; no clear D. Per germline, CDR1 SGHRS and CDR2 YFSETQ. Trimming shortened V by 4 bases and J by 10 bases, and 15 bases separated the two germline ends. This CDR3 comprises 14 residues. In DNA form, the CDR3 reads TGCGCCAGCAGCCCCCGGACGATGGAATCACCCCTCCACTTT. Amino acid sequence: CASSPRTMESPLHF.

This clonotype was found a few times. The rearrangement joins TRBV6-1 to TRBJ1-2, with 7 nucleotides matching TRBD1. Germline V gene data show CDR1 as MNHNS and CDR2 as SASEGT. The V and J ends lost 7 bases and 2 bases, in that order; junction bases with no gene match: 4. The CDR3 runs to 13 residues. The chain's CDR3 is CASIPTGNYGYTF. CDR3 nucleotides: TGTGCCAGCATTCCGACAGGGAACTATGGCTACACCTTC.

The V gene is TRBV5-6, the J gene TRBJ1-2; D remains unclear. Germline CDR1 and CDR2: SGHDT and YYEEEE. The CDR3 has 14 residues. Trimming removed 1 base from V and 6 bases from J, with 13 bases in between. DNA for the CDR3: TGTGCCAGCAGCTTGCAGTGGGGTTTCAATGGCTACACCTTC. Residues: CASSLQWGFNGYTF. The entire variable domain, with the rest obtained from reference TRBV5-6 and TRBJ1-2, is as follows: DAGVTQSPTHLIKTRGQQVTLRCSPKSGHDTVSWYQQALGQGPQFIFQYYEEEERQRGNFPDRFSGHQFPNYSSELNVNALLLGDSALYLCASSLQWGFNGYTFGSGTRLTVV.

This clonotype was detected a few times. The CDR3 nucleotides read TGCGCCAGCAGCTTGCTAGGGACGGACCCCACAGATACGCAGTATTTT. Translation gives CASSLLGTDPTDTQYF. The chain recombines TRBV5-1 with TRBJ2-3; perhaps D is TRBD1 or TRBD2 (5 bases each). Trimming shortened V by 1 base and J by 2 bases, and 14 bases separated the two germline ends. The CDR3 is made up of 16 amino acids. In germline, CDR1 is SGHRS, CDR2 YFSETQ.

This chain joins TRBV29-1 and TRBJ2-5; 9 bases align to TRBD1. CDR1 is SQVTM and CDR2 is ANQGSEA in the germline V gene. V shed 3 bases and J 5 bases; nucleotides not matched to a gene: 7. This CDR3 contains 14 residues. CDR3 region: CSVEYRGPEETQYF. The CDR3, as DNA: TGCAGCGTTGAGTACAGGGGGCCGGAGGAGACCCAGTACTTC.

J is TRBJ2-1 and V is TRBV5-1, with a possible D match to TRBD2 (7 bases). Germline V gene lookup returns CDR1 SGHRS and CDR2 YFSETQ. The CDR3 has 13 amino acids. Between the trimmed V and J ends, which lost 3 bases and 9 bases, there was a span of 13 bases. The CDR3 sequence is CASSWAGAGEQFF. The CDR3 DNA sequence: TGCGCCAGCAGCTGGGCGGGGGCAGGTGAGCAGTTCTTC.

In this sample, this clonotype turned up a few times. The gene calls are TRBV20-1 and TRBJ1-1; no reliable D call. The germline V gene has CDR1 DFQATT and CDR2 SNEGSKA (reference sequence). CDR3 length: 15 amino acids. Trimming cost V 0 bases and J 2 bases, with 13 bases left between them. CDR3 sequence reads: CSARDPRRVNTEAFF. DNA for the CDR3: TGCAGTGCTAGAGATCCCCGTCGGGTAAACACTGAAGCTTTCTTT.

This chain uses TRBV6-5 with TRBJ1-2; TRBD1 agrees at 7 bases. From germline, CDR1 is MNHEY and CDR2 SVGAGI. With 5 bases clipped from V and 7 bases from J, the junction kept 4 bases outside the gene matches. CDR3 size: 12 residues. The CDR3 region has the DNA TGTGCCAGCAGTGCCGGGACAGTTGGCTACACCTTC. Protein: CASSAGTVGYTF.

This clonotype was detected a few times. CDR3 in amino acids: CSARDWRPGEKLFF. The CDR3 DNA follows: TGCAGTGCTAGAGATTGGCGGCCGGGTGAAAAACTGTTTTTT. This chain joins TRBV20-1 and TRBJ1-4, with D unclear. Germline CDR1 DFQATT, CDR2 SNEGSKA (reference sequence). CDR3 length equals 14 residues. The V end lost 0 bases, the J end lost 7 bases, and 12 bases lay between the germline ends.

This chain uses TRBV20-1 with TRBJ2-2, with 7 bases that match TRBD1. This CDR3 has 14 residues. The germline V gene encodes CDR1 DFQATT and CDR2 SNEGSKA (reference sequence). The J segment lost 6 bases and the V segment lost 3 bases, leaving 7 bases of the junction unmatched. CDR3 sequence reads: CSASSAGGAGELFF. In DNA form, the CDR3 reads TGCAGTGCTAGCTCGGCAGGGGGAGCCGGGGAGCTGTTTTTT.

In this sample, this clonotype turned up many times. V is TRBV4-1 and J is TRBJ2-7, with D possibly matching TRBD1 (5 bases). The CDR3 is 15 amino acids. CDR1 MGHRA and CDR2 YSYEKL come from the germline V gene. V lost 0 bases, J lost 6 bases, and 15 bases lay in between. CDR3 in DNA: TGCGCCAGCAGCCAAGAATACAGGCTCCTCCGCGAGCAGTACTTC. Translating gives CASSQEYRLLREQYF.

This chain uses TRBV7-2 with TRBJ2-3; D unclear. The germline V gene encodes CDR1 SGHTA and CDR2 FQGNSA. V gave up 1 base and J gave up 4 bases, with 12 bases separating them. The CDR3 spans 15 residues. The CDR3: CASSLDSLSADTQYF. CDR3 DNA: TGTGCCAGCAGCTTAGACAGCCTTTCCGCAGATACGCAGTATTTT.

In this sample, this clonotype turned up many times. The J gene is TRBJ2-1, the V gene TRBV5-1; D perhaps matches TRBD1 (7 bases). The CDR3 is made up of 15 amino acids. Looked up from germline, CDR1 is SGHRS and CDR2 is YFSETQ. Trimming cost V 5 bases and J 8 bases, with 20 bases left between them. CDR3 sequence: CASRPAQGGVDEQFF. The CDR3 coding sequence is TGCGCCAGCAGACCCGCGCAGGGGGGTGTGGATGAGCAGTTCTTC.

This clonotype was seen more than once but under ten times. V is TRBV14 and J is TRBJ2-5; D may be TRBD1 (5 bases). CDR3 size: 13 residues. V lost 4 bases and J lost 4, with 10 bases in between. From germline, CDR1 is SGHDN and CDR2 FVKESK. CDR3 loop: CASSPRVRETQYF. CDR3 nucleotides: TGTGCCAGCAGCCCCAGGGTTCGAGAGACCCAGTACTTC.

The V call is TRBV7-8, the J call TRBJ2-2, with 8 bases lining up with TRBD1. Germline CDR1 reads SGHVS; CDR2 reads FQNEAQ. The J segment lost 6 bases and the V segment lost 5 bases, leaving 11 bases of the junction unmatched. This CDR3 region has 16 residues. CDR3 in amino acids: CASSRAGTGGPGELFF. The CDR3 DNA is TGTGCCAGCAGCAGAGCCGGGACAGGTGGGCCCGGGGAGCTGTTTTTT.

This clonotype was counted a few times. This chain links TRBV7-9 with TRBJ1-2, with 9 nucleotides matching TRBD1. The CDR3 sequence is 15 residues long. Germline-derived CDR1 and CDR2 are SEHNR and FQNEAQ (reference sequence). V lost 5 bases to trimming and J lost 3 bases; unmatched junction nucleotides: 7. For the CDR3, the DNA is TGTGCCAGCAGCGCCACACAGGGGGCGTACTATGGCTACACCTTC. This codes for CASSATQGAYYGYTF.

This clonotype occurred many times. The gene calls are TRBV6-2 or TRBV6-3 and TRBJ1-1; D call uncertain. Germline assignment: CDR1 MNHEY and CDR2 SVGEGT. The CDR3 length is 13 residues. The V gene lost 2 bases and the J gene lost 8 bases, with 12 bases spanning the gap. CDR3 residues: CASSYPLFPEAFF. CDR3 coding DNA: TGTGCCAGCAGTTACCCCCTGTTTCCGGAAGCTTTCTTT.

This clonotype occurred a few times. The chain links TRBV11-2 to TRBJ2-2; D unclear. The germline CDR1 and CDR2 sequences are SGHAT and FQNNGV. V was trimmed by 3 bases and J by 9 bases, leaving 2 bases between them. CDR3 length: 10 amino acids. The CDR3 reads CASSFRELFF. The CDR3 DNA sequence: TGTGCCAGCAGCTTTAGGGAGCTGTTTTTT.

This clonotype appeared many times. The chain has TRBV5-4 and TRBJ2-7, with TRBD1 matching over 8 bases. There are 14 residues in the CDR3. V shed 4 bases and J 3 bases; nucleotides not matched to a gene: 6. Per germline, CDR1 SGHNT and CDR2 YYREEE (reference sequence). CDR3: CASSVTGESYEQYV. In DNA, the CDR3 is TGTGCCAGCAGCGTGACAGGGGAGAGCTACGAGCAGTACGTC.

This clonotype was detected only a few times. This chain uses TRBV25-1 with TRBJ2-3, with TRBD2 matching over 8 bases. V was clipped by 1 base and J by 2 bases; unmatched bases: 11. From germline, CDR1 is MGHDK and CDR2 SYGVNS. The CDR3 covers 18 residues. Written as DNA, the CDR3 is TGTGCCAGCAGTGAATCATGTAGCGGGGCCCCCCCCACAGATACGCAGTATTTT. Protein: CASSESCSGAPPTDTQYF.

The J gene is TRBJ2-5, the V gene TRBV5-6; D not resolved. CDR1 is SGHDT, CDR2 YYEEEE, per germline. The CDR3 sequence is 12 residues long. The V end was cut by 7 bases, the J end by 5 bases, with 12 bases between. CDR3 in DNA: TGTGCCAGCTCCGAAGGAATGGAGACCCAGTACTTC. Translation gives CASSEGMETQYF. The complete variable domain, with remaining parts taken from reference TRBV5-6 and TRBJ2-5, reads DAGVTQSPTHLIKTRGQQVTLRCSPKSGHDTVSWYQQALGQGPQFIFQYYEEEERQRGNFPDRFSGHQFPNYSSELNVNALLLGDSALYLCASSEGMETQYFGPGTRLLVL.

The gene calls are TRBV7-9 and TRBJ2-1; TRBD2 agrees at 14 bases. This CDR3 region has 16 residues. Trimming took 5 bases from V and 7 from J; bases not matched to a gene: 7. CDR1 SEHNR and CDR2 FQNEAQ come from the germline V gene (reference sequence). CDR3 nucleotides: TGTGCCAGCAGCGACAGGGGGACTAGCGGGGGAAATGAGCAGTTCTTC. Its translation: CASSDRGTSGGNEQFF. The variable domain in full, completed from reference TRBV7-9 and TRBJ2-1, reads DTGVSQNPRHKITKRGQNVTFRCDPISEHNRLYWYRQTLGQGPEFLTYFQNEAQLEKSRLLSDRFSAERPKGSFSTLEIQRTEQGDSAMYLCASSDRGTSGGNEQFFGPGTRLTVL.